This T cell receptor (beta chain) was found in a study of cytomegalovirus exposure and HLA in healthy donors. Use of 60 Vbeta and 13 Jbeta primers characterized the PCR. Sequenced by immunoSEQ multiplex PCR; TCRdb stores in-frame clones only, minus some. The sample lists approximately 160,000 clones, over 75% occurring once. General study results and limits: Based on reports, TCR beta sequences accurately predicted HLA-A and HLA-B alleles for most subjects.

Trimming removed 6 bases from V and 4 bases from J; junction bases left unmatched: 5. The CDR3 runs to 14 residues. Per the germline V gene, CDR1 is MDHEN and CDR2 is SYDVKM. Only a few counts were recorded for this clone. Antigen specificity is unknown. What was sequenced was PBMCs. The receptor was isolated from a human donor in good health. The rearrangement links TRBV28 to TRBJ1-2, with 10 bases matching TRBD1. CDR3: CASRRQGAGYGYTF. The CDR3 coding sequence is TGTGCCAGCAGACGACAGGGGGCCGGCTATGGCTACACCTTC.